This TCR beta chain is from a study of blood T cells in healthy people across ages. Study-wide findings and caveats: The recorded TCR beta diversity per million T cells decreased in a roughly linear manner with age.

CDR1 SGHTA and CDR2 FQGNSA come from the germline V gene. The CDR3 sequence is 16 residues long. The V and J ends lost 5 bases and 5 bases, in that order; junction bases with no gene match: 12. The authors ran a second PCR of roughly 6 to 11 cycles using a sample-barcoded 5' primer and a J-beta primer mix. A single record per CDR3 protein comes from TCRdb applying MiXCR to the 5' RACE reads. The sample contains more than 700,000 distinct CDR3 sequences, about 46% of which appear only once. A remark on this clonotype: What it binds is not known.

The TCR originated in a man aged 80 or over in good health. Sequenced input: blood. The chain links TRBV7-2 to TRBJ1-1; 9 nucleotides align to TRBD1. This chain's CDR3 is CASSLKPTGGRTEAFF. CDR3 bases: TGTGCCAGCAGCCTAAAACCTACAGGGGGCAGGACTGAAGCTTTCTTT.